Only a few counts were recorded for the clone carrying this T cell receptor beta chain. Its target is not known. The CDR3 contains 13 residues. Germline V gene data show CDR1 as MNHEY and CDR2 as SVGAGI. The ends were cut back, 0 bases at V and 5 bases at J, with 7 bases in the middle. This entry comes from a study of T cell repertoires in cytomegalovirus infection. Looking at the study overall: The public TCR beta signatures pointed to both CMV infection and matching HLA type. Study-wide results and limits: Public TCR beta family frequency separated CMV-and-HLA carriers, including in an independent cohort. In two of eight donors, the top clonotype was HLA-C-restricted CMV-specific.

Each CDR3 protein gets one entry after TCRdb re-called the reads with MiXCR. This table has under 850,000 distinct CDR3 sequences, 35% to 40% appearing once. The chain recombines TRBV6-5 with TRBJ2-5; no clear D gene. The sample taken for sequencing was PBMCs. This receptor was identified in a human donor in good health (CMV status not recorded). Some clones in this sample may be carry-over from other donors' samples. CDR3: CASSYSNEETQYF. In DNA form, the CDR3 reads TGTGCCAGCAGTTACTCGAATGAGGAGACCCAGTACTTC.